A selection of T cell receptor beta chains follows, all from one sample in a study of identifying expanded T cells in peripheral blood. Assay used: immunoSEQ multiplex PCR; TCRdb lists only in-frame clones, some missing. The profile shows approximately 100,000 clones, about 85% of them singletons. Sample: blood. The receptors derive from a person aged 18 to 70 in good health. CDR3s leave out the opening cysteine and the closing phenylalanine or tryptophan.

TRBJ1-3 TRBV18 ASSPGLAGNTIY
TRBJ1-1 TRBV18 ASSLRTGTENTEAF
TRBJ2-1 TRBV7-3 ASSLGLAGGSEQF
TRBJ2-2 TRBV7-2 ASSHSPGTGELF
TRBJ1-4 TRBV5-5 ASTLTGATNEKLF
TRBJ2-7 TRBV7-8 ASSFGASYEQY
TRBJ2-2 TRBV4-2 ASTYGQGQGFGELF
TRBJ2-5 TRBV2 ASTRGETQY
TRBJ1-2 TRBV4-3 ASSQETATVFGYT
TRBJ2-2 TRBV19 ASSILTGRTGELF
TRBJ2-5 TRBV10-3 AIRRDRVETQY
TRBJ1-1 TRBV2 ASSVMEMNTEAF
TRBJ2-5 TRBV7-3 ASSVSGGQETQY
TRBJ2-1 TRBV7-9 ASEPEAFAYNEQF
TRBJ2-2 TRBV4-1 ASTPLRLPLRNTGELF
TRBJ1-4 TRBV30 AWSGQGATNEKLF
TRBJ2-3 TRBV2 ASTKALVGSAGTDTQY
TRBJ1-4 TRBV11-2 ASSPRETTNEKLF
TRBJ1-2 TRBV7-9 ASRPRDTGFHGYT
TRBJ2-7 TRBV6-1 ASSPRTSYEQY
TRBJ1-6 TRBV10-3 AISADINNSPLH
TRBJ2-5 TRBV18 ASSPRPETQY
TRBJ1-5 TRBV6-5 ASSSPTGGNQPQH
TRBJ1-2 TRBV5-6 ASSPRDRGRYGYT
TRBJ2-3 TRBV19 ASSVTLAGSTDTQY
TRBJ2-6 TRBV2 ASSARFSGANVLT
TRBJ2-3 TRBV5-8 ASILPGTVSTDTQY
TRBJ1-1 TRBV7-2 ASSSEILTVNTEAF
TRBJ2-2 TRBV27 ASSLERGTGELF
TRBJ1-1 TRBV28 ASISEPSEAF
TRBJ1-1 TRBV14 ATTGGPSFNTEAF
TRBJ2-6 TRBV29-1 SVDRGSGANVLT
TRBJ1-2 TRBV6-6 ASSYRTGPYGYT
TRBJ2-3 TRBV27 ASSLTGGADTQY
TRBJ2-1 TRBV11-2 ASSLAGGLDEQF
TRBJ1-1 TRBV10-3 AISEVSRPEAF
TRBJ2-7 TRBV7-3 ASSLGQGYYEQY
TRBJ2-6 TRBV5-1 ASSPASGANVLT
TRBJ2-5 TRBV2 ASGTVGTETQY
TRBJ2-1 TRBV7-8 ASIPLAGGGNEQF
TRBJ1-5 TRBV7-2 ASSLEGSRPQH
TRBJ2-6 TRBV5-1 ASMSSGANVLT
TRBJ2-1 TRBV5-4 ASSYLLAGGYNEQF
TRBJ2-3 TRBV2 ASNLGQGGTDTQY
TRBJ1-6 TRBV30 AWNGQGNSPLH
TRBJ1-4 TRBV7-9 ASSSKTGEKLF
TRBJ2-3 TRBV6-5 ASSSQLATSTDTQY
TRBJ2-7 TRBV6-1 ATLEGAPYEQY